The clone carrying this TCR beta chain was seen once. After removal of 3 bases from V and 6 bases from J, the junction contained 8 bases not matched to a gene. CDR1 SGHTA and CDR2 FQGNSA come from the germline V gene. CDR3 length equals 15 residues. The data stem from a study of blood T cells in healthy people across ages. A second PCR, run for about 7 to 12 cycles, used a sample-barcoded 5' primer plus a J-beta primer mix. Any given sample supplied a minimum of 2.5 million CDR3-containing paired-end reads. TCRdb analysed the 5' RACE reads with MiXCR anew, one entry per CDR3 protein. The table shows about 620,000 distinct CDR3 sequences, with over 40% occurring only once.

The receptor comes from a woman over 75 in good health. This sequence joins TRBV7-2 and TRBJ2-1; 7 bases fit TRBD2. The sample was blood. In DNA, the CDR3 is TGTGCCAGCAGCTTGGAGTCTAGCGGTGGCAATGAGCAGTTCTTC. Protein: CASSLESSGGNEQFF.